This T cell receptor (beta chain) was sequenced during a study of T cell responses to AZD1222 COVID-19 vaccine. Sequenced by immunoSEQ multiplex PCR; TCRdb stores in-frame clones only, minus some. The profile shows 100,000 to 150,000 clones, 90% of them singletons. Trimming removed 0 bases from V and 3 bases from J, with 7 bases in between. Germline loops: CDR1 ENHRY, CDR2 SYGVKD. There are 14 residues in the CDR3. The V call is TRBV10-3, the J call TRBJ2-3, with a possible D match to TRBD2 (5 bases). Sequenced material: peripheral blood, taken on day 0 of MenACWY control vaccination. The clonotype was recovered from an adult in good health. The CDR3 DNA sequence: TGTGCCATCAGTGAGTCGGGAGCTACAGATACGCAGTATTTT. Translating it yields CAISESGATDTQYF.